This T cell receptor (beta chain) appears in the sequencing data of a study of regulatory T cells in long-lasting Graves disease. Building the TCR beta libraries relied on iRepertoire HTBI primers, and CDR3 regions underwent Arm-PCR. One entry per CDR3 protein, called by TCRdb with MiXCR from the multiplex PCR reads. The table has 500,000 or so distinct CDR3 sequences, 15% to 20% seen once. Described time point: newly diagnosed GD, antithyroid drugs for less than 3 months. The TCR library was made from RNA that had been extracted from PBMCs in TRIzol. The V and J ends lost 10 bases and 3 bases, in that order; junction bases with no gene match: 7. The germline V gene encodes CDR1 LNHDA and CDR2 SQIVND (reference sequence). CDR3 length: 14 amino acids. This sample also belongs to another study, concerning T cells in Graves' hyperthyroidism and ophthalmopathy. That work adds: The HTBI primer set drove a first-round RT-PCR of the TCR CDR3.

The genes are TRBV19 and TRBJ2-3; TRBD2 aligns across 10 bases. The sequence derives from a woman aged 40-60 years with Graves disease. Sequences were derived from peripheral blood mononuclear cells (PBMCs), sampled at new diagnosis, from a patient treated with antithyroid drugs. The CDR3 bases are TGTGCCACCCGCCCTAGCGGGGGTACAGATACGCAGTATTTT. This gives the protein CATRPSGGTDTQYF.